The 21 T cell receptor beta chains below were found in one sample sequenced in a study of regulatory T cells in long-lasting Graves disease. The sample's time point: newly diagnosed GD, antithyroid drugs for less than 3 months. With RNA extracted from PBMCs as input, the TCR library was made. Arm-PCR of CDR3 regions and iRepertoire HTBI primers were the basis on which TCR beta libraries were built. TCRdb re-derived calls from the multiplex PCR reads in MiXCR, one entry per CDR3 protein. Among about 540,000 distinct CDR3 sequences, about 13% were seen once, and the ten largest hold roughly a tenth. These data also formed part of another study, on T cells in Graves' hyperthyroidism and ophthalmopathy.

This specimen was peripheral blood mononuclear cells (PBMCs), taken at new diagnosis, from a patient treated with antithyroid drugs. These receptors all come from a man younger than 40 with Graves disease.

This clonotype was recorded at least ten times. The V and J genes are TRBV20-1 and TRBJ2-1; TRBD2 matches 8 bases. The junction had 16 bases not matched to a gene; V was cut back by 5 bases and J by 4 bases. Germline lookup yields CDR1 DFQATT and CDR2 SNEGSKA (reference sequence). The CDR3 is 17 amino acids. The CDR3 is CSADDVERGISYNEQFF. CDR3 in DNA: TGCAGTGCTGATGATGTAGAGCGGGGGATATCTTACAATGAGCAGTTCTTC.

The chain uses TRBV7-9 and TRBJ1-1; maybe TRBD1 (5 bases). Germline-derived CDR1 and CDR2 are SEHNR and FQNEAQ (reference sequence). Trimming left V 3 bases short and J 8 bases short, with 10 bases between. The CDR3 totals 12 residues. CDR3 in amino acids: CASSFGGGEAFF. The CDR3 DNA reads TGTGCCAGCAGCTTCGGGGGGGGGGAAGCTTTCTTT.

In its sample, this clonotype was seen a few times. J is TRBJ1-1 and V is TRBV29-1; D may be TRBD1 (5 bases). V was trimmed by 0 bases and J by 11 bases, leaving 19 bases between them. The CDR3 sequence is 14 residues long. Germline CDR1 and CDR2: SQVTM and ANQGSEA. The CDR3: CSVEDGVEGRDAFF. CDR3 DNA sequence: TGCAGCGTTGAAGATGGAGTGGAAGGTAGGGACGCTTTCTTT.

For this clonotype: Given a much more abundant clone one base away, this may be a read error. The chain carries TRBV11-2 and TRBJ2-7, with D possibly matching TRBD2 (6 bases). The germline gives CDR1 SGHAT, CDR2 FQNNGV. V gave up 5 bases and J gave up 0 bases, with 20 bases separating them. The length of the CDR3 is 17 residues. The CDR3: CASSRNSLADTSYEQYF. CDR3 coding DNA: TGTGCCAGCAGCCGAAATAGTTTAGCGGACACCTCCTACGAGCAGTACTTC.

This clonotype was detected only a few times. The CDR3 region is CASGSPLGQGAVNYEQYF. The CDR3 DNA is TGTGCTAGTGGTTCCCCCTTGGGACAGGGGGCGGTCAACTACGAGCAGTACTTC. The chain recombines TRBV12-5 with TRBJ2-7; 12 nucleotides line up with TRBD1. The V gene end was trimmed by 4 bases and the J gene end by 3 bases; junction bases not matched to a gene: 13. This CDR3 is built from 18 residues. Germline CDR1 and CDR2: LGHNT and FRNRAP. Drawing the rest from reference TRBV12-5 and TRBJ2-7, the complete variable domain is DARVTQTPRHKVTEMGQEVTMRCQPILGHNTVFWYRQTMMQGLELLAYFRNRAPLDDSGMPKDRFSAEMPDATLATLKIQPSEPRDSAVYFCASGSPLGQGAVNYEQYFGPGTRLTVT.

This clonotype was recorded many times. V usage is TRBV11-2 and J usage is TRBJ2-7; tentative D call: TRBD1 (6 bases). Germline lookup yields CDR1 SGHAT and CDR2 FQNNGV. The CDR3 contains 15 residues. V was clipped by 3 bases and J by 0 bases, with 12 bases between them. This CDR3 is CASSLLQGVSYEQYF. In nucleotides, the CDR3 is TGTGCCAGCAGCTTGTTACAGGGAGTCTCCTACGAGCAGTACTTC.

This clonotype has a count of ten or more. The rearrangement links TRBV2 to TRBJ1-5; 7 nucleotides line up with TRBD1. Trimming removed 7 bases from V and 1 base from J; junction bases left unmatched: 7. The CDR3 is 15 residues long. CDR1 SNHLY and CDR2 FYNNEI come from the germline V gene. The CDR3 sequence is CASTPGTESNQPQHF. The CDR3, as DNA: TGTGCCAGCACCCCCGGGACAGAGAGCAATCAGCCCCAGCATTTT.

The sample holds many counts of this clonotype. V and J are TRBV29-1 and TRBJ2-3; D is uncertain. This CDR3 has 10 amino acids. V lost 3 bases and J 7 bases, leaving 5 bases between the germline ends. Germline CDR1 and CDR2: SQVTM and ANQGSEA. CDR3 bases: TGCAGCGTTGAGGAAAATACGCAGTATTTT. It specifies CSVEENTQYF.

This clonotype came up a few times. At one of its ends the junction is not consistent with the germline gene, which may arise from a read error. This chain joins TRBV18 and TRBJ2-4, with a weak D call TRBD1 (5 bases). Germline lookup yields CDR1 KGHSH and CDR2 LQKENI. The CDR3 contains 16 residues. The CDR3 reads CASSWGGLSAKDIQYF. Written as DNA, the CDR3 is TGTGCCAGCTCCTGGGGCGGATTGTCAGCCAAAGACATTCAGTACTTC.

In its sample, this clonotype was seen many times. CDR3 nucleotide sequence: TGTGCCATCAGTGACCAATGGGACGCCACGGGAGACACTGAAGCTTTCTTT. Encoded protein: CAISDQWDATGDTEAFF. The V call is TRBV10-3, the J call TRBJ1-1; possibly TRBD1 for D (5 bases). Trimming cost V 3 bases and J 3 bases, with 20 bases left between them. Germline CDR1 ENHRY, CDR2 SYGVKD. This CDR3 is built from 17 residues.

The table lists this clonotype with many counts. V and J are TRBV18 and TRBJ1-2; D unclear. The CDR3 covers 12 residues. Trimming took off 4 bases at V and 4 bases at J, with 7 bases between the two ends. Germline-derived CDR1 and CDR2 are KGHSH and LQKENI. The CDR3 here is CASSLLGYGYTF. Here the CDR3 DNA reads TGTGCCAGCTCACTGCTGGGCTATGGCTACACCTTC.

This clonotype came up many times. The chain links TRBV7-3 to TRBJ2-1; a weak D match, TRBD1 (6 bases). Trimming stripped 5 bases from V and 0 bases from J, with 11 bases between. CDR1 and CDR2 (germline): SGHTA, FQGTGA. CDR3 length equals 15 residues. This CDR3 reads CASSLGADSYNEQFF. The CDR3 DNA reads as TGTGCCAGCAGCCTGGGGGCGGACTCCTACAATGAGCAGTTCTTC.

This clonotype was counted only a few times. CDR3 nucleotide sequence: TGTGCCAGCTCACCCTCCCTAGCGGGAGGGCCTGGTGAGCAGTTCTTC. Its protein product is CASSPSLAGGPGEQFF. The V call is TRBV18, the J call TRBJ2-1, with 12 bases that match TRBD2. This CDR3 is built from 16 residues. V lost 3 bases to trimming and J lost 9 bases; unmatched junction nucleotides: 9. Germline CDR1 and CDR2: KGHSH and LQKENI. The variable domain in full, completed from reference TRBV18 and TRBJ2-1, reads NAGVMQNPRHLVRRRGQEARLRCSPMKGHSHVYWYRQLPEEGLKFMVYLQKENIIDESGMPKERFSAEFPKEGPSILRIQQVVRGDSAAYFCASSPSLAGGPGEQFFGPGTRLTVL.

The chain links TRBV7-9 to TRBJ1-5; 8 nucleotides match TRBD1. Trimming removed 3 bases from V and 6 bases from J; junction bases left unmatched: 4. The CDR3 is 14 amino acids. In germline, CDR1 is SEHNR, CDR2 FQNEAQ (reference sequence). DNA for the CDR3: TGTGCCAGCAGCTTTACAGGGGGGAGTCAGCCCCAGCATTTT. Translation gives CASSFTGGSQPQHF.

This clonotype was detected ten times or more. This sequence joins TRBV20-1 and TRBJ2-1; 12 nucleotides match TRBD2. After removal of 5 bases from V and 7 bases from J, the junction contained 15 bases not matched to a gene. CDR3 length equals 17 residues. Germline V lookup: CDR1 DFQATT, CDR2 SNEGSKA (reference sequence). CDR3: CSAVALWTSGNWNEQFF. DNA of the CDR3: TGCAGTGCTGTGGCTCTCTGGACTAGCGGGAATTGGAATGAGCAGTTCTTC.

This clonotype was seen many times. The chain uses TRBV5-1 and TRBJ2-7; TRBD2 aligns across 12 bases. The CDR3 is 14 residues long. Germline V gene data show CDR1 as SGHRS and CDR2 as YFSETQ. V dropped 6 bases and J dropped 3; count of bases not matched to a gene: 4. CDR3 loop: CASTETSGSYEQYF. The CDR3 coding sequence is TGCGCCAGCACGGAGACTAGCGGGAGCTACGAGCAGTACTTC.

This clonotype was seen ten or more times. The rearrangement joins TRBV27 to TRBJ2-7; 8 bases fit TRBD2. Germline V gives CDR1 MNHEY, CDR2 SMNVEV (reference sequence). This CDR3 region has 16 residues. Trimming removed 3 bases from V and 2 bases from J; junction bases left unmatched: 9. The CDR3 nucleotides read TGTGCCAGCAGTTTCTCCCCCGGGACTAGGACCTACGAGCAGTACTTC. Its translation: CASSFSPGTRTYEQYF.

J is TRBJ2-1 and V is TRBV2; TRBD2 matches 8 bases. CDR1 SNHLY and CDR2 FYNNEI come from the germline V gene. This CDR3 contains 15 residues. V gave up 3 bases and J gave up 0 bases; unmatched junction bases: 1. Written as DNA, the CDR3 is TGTGCCAGCAGTGATCGGGGGGGCTCCTACAATGAGCAGTTCTTC. It specifies CASSDRGGSYNEQFF.

About this clonotype itself: This could be a read error, since a much larger clone is one nucleotide away. The rearrangement links TRBV12-3 or TRBV12-4 to TRBJ2-7; a possible D gene is TRBD1 (6 bases). Trimming cost V 6 bases and J 5 bases, with 14 bases left between them. The CDR3 runs 13 residues. CDR3 in amino acids: CASSPGQTNEQYF. The CDR3 bases are TGTGCCAGCAGCCCTGGACAGACCAACGAGCAGTACTTC.

At least ten counts were recorded for this clonotype. The chain recombines TRBV10-1 with TRBJ2-1; perhaps TRBD1 as D (6 bases). The CDR3 consists of 16 residues. Looked up from germline, CDR1 is WNHNN and CDR2 is SYGVQD (reference sequence). The V end was cut by 2 bases, the J end by 0 bases, with 11 bases between. The CDR3 here is CASSEADRASYNEQFF. CDR3 nucleotides: TGCGCCAGCAGTGAGGCGGACAGAGCCTCCTACAATGAGCAGTTCTTC.

This clonotype has more than one count but fewer than ten. V gene TRBV29-1 combines with J gene TRBJ1-3; D gene unclear. Trimming shortened V by 3 bases and J by 0 bases, and 15 bases separated the two germline ends. This CDR3 is 16 amino acids long. CDR1 is SQVTM and CDR2 is ANQGSEA in the germline V gene. CDR3 protein: CSVEAVARTSGNTIYF. The CDR3 DNA is TGCAGCGTTGAGGCGGTGGCCAGGACCTCTGGAAACACCATATATTTT.